Listed below are T cell receptor beta chains from one sample, sequenced in a study of cytomegalovirus exposure and HLA in healthy donors. Libraries were prepared by immunoSEQ multiplex PCR; TCRdb keeps only in-frame clonotypes and omits some of them. The sample lists around 80,000 clones, around 79% occurring once. Sequenced material: PBMCs. The receptors were sampled from a female donor in good health and CMV-seronegative. CDR3s include the opening cysteine and the closing phenylalanine or tryptophan. A D gene is named only where the DNA matches it firmly. Clone size is given for some rows only: seen once, a few or many times, or a class if the clone is expanded.

>NA|TRBJ1-1|TRBV9|TRBD1
TGTGCCAGCAGCGAAACAGGGGTCGTGACTGAAGCTTTCTTT
CASSETGVVTEAFF
>NA|TRBJ2-1|TRBV7-2|NA
TGTGCCAGCAATGGGGGGGCTAGGAATGAGCAGTTCTTC
CASNGGARNEQFF
>NA|TRBJ1-4|TRBV4-2|NA
TGTGCCAGCAGCCTGGGACAAGGGGAAAAACTGTTTTTT
CASSLGQGEKLFF
>NA|TRBJ1-1|TRBV15|NA
TGTGCCACCAGCAGAGATCGAGGCACCTCCACTGAAGCTTTCTTT
CATSRDRGTSTEAFF
>NA|TRBJ1-6|TRBV28|TRBD1
TGTGCCAGCAGTCCGGGGACAGGGGGCAATTCACCCCTCCACTTT
CASSPGTGGNSPLHF
>NA|TRBJ2-7|TRBV5-1|NA
TGCGCCAGCAGTACGAGCATGTCCTACGAGCAGTACTTC
CASSTSMSYEQYF
>NA|TRBJ2-5|TRBV7-8|NA
TGTGCCAGCAGCCTAACGGGCAGGGCTCAAGAGACCCAGTACTTC
CASSLTGRAQETQYF
>once|TRBJ2-1|TRBV2|NA
TGTGCCAGCAGTGAAGCGGGGGGGGCAACCTACAATGAGCAGTTCTTC
CASSEAGGATYNEQFF
>NA|TRBJ2-2|TRBV2|NA
TGTGCCAGCAGACAGGGAGCCGGGGAGCTGTTTTTT
CASRQGAGELFF
>NA|TRBJ2-1|TRBV5-4|TRBD2
TGTGCCAGCAGCAACGGACTAGCGGGGGGCCCTAACAATGAGCAGTTCTTC
CASSNGLAGGPNNEQFF
>NA|TRBJ1-2|TRBV10-3|NA
TGTGCCATCAGTGGGACAGAGAACTATGGCTACACCTTC
CAISGTENYGYTF
>once|TRBJ2-5|TRBV7-9|TRBD1
TGTTCCAGCAGCTATTGGACAGGGACGATGGAGACCCAGTACTTC
CSSSYWTGTMETQYF
>NA|TRBJ1-6|TRBV15|TRBD1
TGTGCCACCAGCAGAGCGGACAGGGTGTATTCACCCCTCCACTTT
CATSRADRVYSPLHF
>NA|TRBJ2-7|TRBV9|TRBD2
TGTGCCAGCAGCGTGAGTAGCGGGAACCACGAGCAGTACTTC
CASSVSSGNHEQYF
>few|TRBJ1-4|TRBV2|TRBD1
TGTGCCAGCAGTGGGGACAGTTCTAATGAAAAACTGTTTTTT
CASSGDSSNEKLFF
>NA|TRBJ2-1|TRBV7-6|TRBD2
TGTGCCAGCAGCTTAACTGCGGGAGGGCCATTTGAGCAGTTCTTC
CASSLTAGGPFEQFF
>once|TRBJ2-7|TRBV4-1|NA
TGCGCCAGCAGCCAAGAGACGGGGGTCGAGCAGTACTTC
CASSQETGVEQYF
>NA|TRBJ2-7|TRBV13|NA
TGTGCCAGCAGCTTAAGAAGGGGAATCTACGAGCAGTACTTC
CASSLRRGIYEQYF
>NA|TRBJ1-3|TRBV2|TRBD1
TGTGCCAGCAGTGTGGAAAGGGGGCCTGGAAACACCATATATTTT
CASSVERGPGNTIYF
>NA|TRBJ2-3|TRBV5-4|NA
TGTGCCAGCAGCTTCTCTGCGGCAGATACGCAGTATTTT
CASSFSAADTQYF
>NA|TRBJ2-5|TRBV27|TRBD2
TGTGCCAGCAGTCCGGCGACTAGCGGACAAGAGACCCAGTACTTC
CASSPATSGQETQYF
>NA|TRBJ2-2|TRBV27|TRBD2
TGTGCCAGCAGTTTAGCGGGGGGAGTAACCGGGGAGCTGTTTTTT
CASSLAGGVTGELFF
>NA|TRBJ2-2|TRBV27|TRBD1
TGTGCCAGCAGTTTCGATTACAGGGGTTCCGGGGAGCTGTTTTTT
CASSFDYRGSGELFF
>few|TRBJ1-1|TRBV5-6|TRBD1
TGTGCCAGCAGCCTCCGACAGGGAGGCGCCACTGAAGCTTTCTTT
CASSLRQGGATEAFF
>few|TRBJ2-2|TRBV18|NA
TGTGCCAGCTCACCACCGAGAACTCTAGACACCGGGGAGCTGTTTTTT
CASSPPRTLDTGELFF
>few|TRBJ2-3|TRBV5-1|TRBD2
TGCGCCAGCAGCTTGATTGCGACTAGCGGGGGCGATACGCAGTATTTT
CASSLIATSGGDTQYF
>NA|TRBJ2-5|TRBV28|NA
TGTGCCAGCAGTTTATCTAGCGAAGAGACCCAGTACTTC
CASSLSSEETQYF
>NA|TRBJ1-3|TRBV5-8|NA
TGTGCCAGCAGCTTGGAAGGGAGCCTCTCTGGAAACACCATATATTTT
CASSLEGSLSGNTIYF
>NA|TRBJ1-5|TRBV6-1|NA
TGTGCCAGCAGTGAAGGGGACTTTAATCAGCCCCAGCATTTT
CASSEGDFNQPQHF
>NA|TRBJ2-7|TRBV11-2|NA
TGTGCCAGCAGCCAGCAACCCGGGATTTGCGAGCAGTACTTC
CASSQQPGICEQYF
>NA|TRBJ2-2|TRBV5-6|TRBD2
TGTGCCAGCAGCCCACTAGCGGGATCGTATAACGGGGAGCTGTTTTTT
CASSPLAGSYNGELFF
>few|TRBJ2-7|TRBV2|NA
TGTGCCAGCAGTGAAGCGCGGCTAGCTAGTTACGAGCAGTACTTC
CASSEARLASYEQYF
>NA|TRBJ1-2|TRBV28|TRBD1
TGTGCCAGCGGGGACCTAGGGGGCGATGGCTACACCTTC
CASGDLGGDGYTF